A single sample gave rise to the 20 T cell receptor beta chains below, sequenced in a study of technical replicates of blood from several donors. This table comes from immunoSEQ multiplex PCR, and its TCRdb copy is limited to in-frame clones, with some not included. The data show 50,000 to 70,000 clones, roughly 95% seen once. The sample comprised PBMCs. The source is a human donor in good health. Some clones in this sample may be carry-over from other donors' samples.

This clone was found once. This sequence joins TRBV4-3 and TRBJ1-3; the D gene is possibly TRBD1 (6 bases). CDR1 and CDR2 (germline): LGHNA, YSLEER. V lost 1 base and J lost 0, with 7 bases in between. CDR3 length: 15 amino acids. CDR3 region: CASSQGTVSGNTIYF. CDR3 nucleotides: TGCGCCAGCAGCCAAGGGACAGTCTCTGGAAACACCATATATTTT.

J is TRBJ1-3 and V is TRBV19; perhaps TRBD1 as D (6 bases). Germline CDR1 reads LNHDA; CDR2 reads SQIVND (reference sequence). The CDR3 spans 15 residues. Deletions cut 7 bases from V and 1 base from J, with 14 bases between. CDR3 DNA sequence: TGTGCCAGTACGGGGAGGGGGACTTCTGGAAACACCATATATTTT. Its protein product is CASTGRGTSGNTIYF.

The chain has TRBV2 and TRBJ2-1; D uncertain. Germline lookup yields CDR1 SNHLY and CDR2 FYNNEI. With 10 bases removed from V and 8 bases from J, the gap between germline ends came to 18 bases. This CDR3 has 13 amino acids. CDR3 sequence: CATLPTALHEQFF. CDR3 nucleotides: TGTGCCACCCTACCGACTGCCCTCCATGAGCAGTTCTTC.

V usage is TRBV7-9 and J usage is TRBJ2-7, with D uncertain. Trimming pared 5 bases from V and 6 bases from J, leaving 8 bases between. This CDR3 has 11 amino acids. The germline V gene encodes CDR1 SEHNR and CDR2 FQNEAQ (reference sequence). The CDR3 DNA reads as TGTGCCAGCAGCCAGGCGCTCGAGCAGTACTTC. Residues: CASSQALEQYF.

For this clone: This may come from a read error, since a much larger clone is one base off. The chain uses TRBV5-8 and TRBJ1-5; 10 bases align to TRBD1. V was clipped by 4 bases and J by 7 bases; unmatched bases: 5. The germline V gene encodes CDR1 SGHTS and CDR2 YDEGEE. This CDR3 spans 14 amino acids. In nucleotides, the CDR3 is TGTGCCAGCAGCCTGACAGGGGGCGGGCAGCCCCAGCATTTT. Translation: CASSLTGGGQPQHF.

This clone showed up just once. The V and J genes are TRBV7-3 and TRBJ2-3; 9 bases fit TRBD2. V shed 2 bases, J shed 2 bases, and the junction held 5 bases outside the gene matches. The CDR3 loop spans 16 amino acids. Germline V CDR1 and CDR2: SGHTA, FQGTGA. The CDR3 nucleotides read TGTGCCAGCAGCTTATTAGCGGGGGCCGTCACAGATACGCAGTATTTT. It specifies CASSLLAGAVTDTQYF.

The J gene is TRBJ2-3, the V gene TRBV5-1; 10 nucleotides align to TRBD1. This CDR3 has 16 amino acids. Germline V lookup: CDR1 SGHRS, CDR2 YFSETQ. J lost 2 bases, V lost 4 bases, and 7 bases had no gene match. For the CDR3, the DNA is TGCGCCAGCAGCCGTACGACAGGGGGCGTCACAGATACGCAGTATTTT. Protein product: CASSRTTGGVTDTQYF.

CDR3 sequence reads: CASSSEREGRVDTQYF. CDR3 nucleotides: TGTGCCAGCAGTTCCGAGCGGGAGGGCCGCGTGGATACGCAGTATTTT. V is TRBV6-5 and J is TRBJ2-3; TRBD2 aligns across 10 bases. CDR3 size: 16 residues. After removal of 4 bases from V and 6 bases from J, the junction contained 10 bases not matched to a gene. Germline CDR1 MNHEY, CDR2 SVGAGI.

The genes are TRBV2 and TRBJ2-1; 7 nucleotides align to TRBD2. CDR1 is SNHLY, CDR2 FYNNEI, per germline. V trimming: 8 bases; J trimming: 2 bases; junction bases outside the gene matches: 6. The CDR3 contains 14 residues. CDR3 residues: CASEAGVTYNEQFF. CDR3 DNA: TGTGCCAGCGAGGCGGGGGTGACCTACAATGAGCAGTTCTTC.

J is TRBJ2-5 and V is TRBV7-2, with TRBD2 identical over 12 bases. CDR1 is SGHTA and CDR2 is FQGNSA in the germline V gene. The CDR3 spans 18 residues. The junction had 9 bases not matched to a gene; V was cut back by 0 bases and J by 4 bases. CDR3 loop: CASSLAQTSGSPGETQYF. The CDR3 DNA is TGTGCCAGCAGCTTAGCTCAGACTAGCGGGAGCCCCGGAGAGACCCAGTACTTC.

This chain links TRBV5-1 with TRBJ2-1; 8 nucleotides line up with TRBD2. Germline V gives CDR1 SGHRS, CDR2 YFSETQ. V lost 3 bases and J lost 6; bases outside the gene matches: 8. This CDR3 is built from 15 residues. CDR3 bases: TGCGCCAGCAGCTCCAACGGGGGGGTTGGCAATGAGCAGTTCTTC. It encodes CASSSNGGVGNEQFF.

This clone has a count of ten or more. CDR3 sequence reads: CASSLYRRGKGYTF. CDR3 bases: TGTGCCAGCAGCTTATATCGCAGGGGGAAAGGCTACACCTTC. V is TRBV7-3 and J is TRBJ1-2, with 7 bases lining up with TRBD1. V dropped 2 bases and J dropped 8; count of bases not matched to a gene: 8. The CDR3 contains 14 residues. CDR1 is SGHTA and CDR2 is FQGTGA in the germline V gene.

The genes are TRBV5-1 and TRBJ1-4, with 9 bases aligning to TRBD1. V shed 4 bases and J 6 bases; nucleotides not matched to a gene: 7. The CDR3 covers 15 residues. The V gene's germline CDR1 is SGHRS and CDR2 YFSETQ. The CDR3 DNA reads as TGCGCCAGCAGCACCGGACAGGGGCATGATGAAAAACTGTTTTTT. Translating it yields CASSTGQGHDEKLFF.

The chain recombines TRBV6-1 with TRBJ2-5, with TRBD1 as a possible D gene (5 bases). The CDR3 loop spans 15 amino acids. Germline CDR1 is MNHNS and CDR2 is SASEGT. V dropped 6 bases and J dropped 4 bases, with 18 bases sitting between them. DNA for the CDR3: TGTGCCAGCAGCTCCTCAGGGCTGGGCGGAGAGACCCAGTACTTC. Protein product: CASSSSGLGGETQYF.

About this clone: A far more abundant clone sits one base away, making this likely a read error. Here the CDR3 reads CASSLGGGYTEAFF. Written as DNA, the CDR3 is TGTGCCAGCAGCTTGGGAGGGGGATACACTGAAGCTTTCTTT. This chain links TRBV5-6 with TRBJ1-1, with D possibly being TRBD1 (6 bases). The CDR3 totals 14 residues. Germline V CDR1 and CDR2: SGHDT, YYEEEE. The V end was cut by 0 bases, the J end by 3 bases, with 9 bases between.

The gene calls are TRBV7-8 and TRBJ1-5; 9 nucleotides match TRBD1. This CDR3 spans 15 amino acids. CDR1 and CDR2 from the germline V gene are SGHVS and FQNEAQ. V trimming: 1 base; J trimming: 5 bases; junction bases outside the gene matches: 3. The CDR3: CASSLGDRAYQPQHF. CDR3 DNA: TGTGCCAGCAGCTTAGGGGACAGGGCCTATCAGCCCCAGCATTTT.

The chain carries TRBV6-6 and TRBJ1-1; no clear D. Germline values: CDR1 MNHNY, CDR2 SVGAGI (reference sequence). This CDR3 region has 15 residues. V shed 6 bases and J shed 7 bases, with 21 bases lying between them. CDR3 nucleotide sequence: TGTGCCAGCAGGTCCACGGGCGGGGATGGGGTTGAAGCTTTCTTT. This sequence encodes CASRSTGGDGVEAFF.

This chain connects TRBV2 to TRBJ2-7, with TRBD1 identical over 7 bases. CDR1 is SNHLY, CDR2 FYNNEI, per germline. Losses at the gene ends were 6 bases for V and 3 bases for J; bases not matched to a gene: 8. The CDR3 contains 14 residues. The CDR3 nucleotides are TGTGCCAGCAGCACCGGGACAGTGCACTACGAGCAGTACTTC. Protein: CASSTGTVHYEQYF.

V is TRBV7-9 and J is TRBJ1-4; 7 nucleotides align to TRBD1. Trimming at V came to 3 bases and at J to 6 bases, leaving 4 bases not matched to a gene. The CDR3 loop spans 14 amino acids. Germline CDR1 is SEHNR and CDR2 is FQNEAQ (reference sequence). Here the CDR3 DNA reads TGTGCCAGCAGCTTCGGGACAGCCGATGAAAAACTGTTTTTT. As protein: CASSFGTADEKLFF.

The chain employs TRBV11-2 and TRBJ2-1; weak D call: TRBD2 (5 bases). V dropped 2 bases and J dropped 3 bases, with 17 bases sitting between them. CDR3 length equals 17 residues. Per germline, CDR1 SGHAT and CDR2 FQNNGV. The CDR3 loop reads CASSLLFERSYYNEQFF. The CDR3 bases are TGTGCCAGCAGCTTATTGTTCGAGCGGTCATACTACAATGAGCAGTTCTTC.